This record covers a single T cell receptor (beta chain). The sample belongs to a study of low-dose radiotherapy and immunotherapy resistance in tumors. CDR3 length equals 13 residues. The germline V gene has CDR1 MDHEN and CDR2 SYDVKM. The V and J ends lost 10 bases and 5 bases, in that order; junction bases with no gene match: 8. The time point denotes: before trial treatment. Qualifying patients carried advanced solid tumors devoid of tumor-infiltrating lymphocytes. Alpha and beta chains were covered, as first-strand cDNA relied on TRAV- and TRBV-specific primers. Amplification, which lasted around 20 PCR cycles, used a constant-region primer and V-primer adapter to amplify TCRs. TCRdb re-called the reads through MiXCR, storing one row per CDR3 protein. The sample lists around 90,000 distinct CDR3 sequences, about 19% seen once, with approximately 6% in the top ten.

Sequencing used PBMCs, obtained before treatment. This clonotype originated in a male donor with prostate cancer. The chain couples TRBV28 to TRBJ2-1, with 7 nucleotides matching TRBD2. CDR3 residues: CATISGTNNEQFF. CDR3 sequence (DNA): TGTGCCACCATTTCCGGGACTAACAATGAGCAGTTCTTC.